This entry lists 6 T cell receptor beta chains sequenced from one sample in a study of breast tumors, draining lymph nodes, adjacent tissues. TCRdb ran MiXCR on the multiplex PCR reads and lists one entry per CDR3 protein. The sample lists 150,000 to 200,000 distinct CDR3 sequences, approximately 30% seen once, with roughly 4.3% in the top ten. Axillary draining lymph nodes of breast cancer patients supplied the node samples. Specimen: axillary lymph node tissue. The receptor set was obtained from a female donor with breast cancer. Some clones in this sample may be carry-over from other donors' samples.

This clonotype has ten or more counts. This chain links TRBV24-1 with TRBJ2-7; 8 bases match TRBD1. Germline CDR1 reads KGHDR; CDR2 reads SFDVKD. The CDR3 sequence is 16 residues long. The V and J ends lost 3 bases and 7 bases, in that order; junction bases with no gene match: 13. CDR3 loop: CATSDPMDRESGEQYF. The CDR3, as DNA: TGTGCCACCAGTGATCCGATGGACAGGGAGAGTGGAGAGCAGTACTTC.

This clonotype was picked up many times. The chain carries TRBV19 and TRBJ2-7; TRBD2 might be the D (5 bases). Germline loops: CDR1 LNHDA, CDR2 SQIVND (reference sequence). This CDR3 spans 12 amino acids. Trimming took 1 base from V and 7 from J, leaving 8 bases between them. The CDR3: CASSIGTREQYF. CDR3 nucleotides: TGTGCCAGTAGTATAGGGACTCGGGAGCAGTACTTC.

The V and J genes are TRBV4-1 and TRBJ2-7, with 10 bases lining up with TRBD1. Germline V gene data show CDR1 as MGHRA and CDR2 as YSYEKL. The CDR3 is made up of 15 amino acids. The trim removed 3 bases at V and 5 bases at J, leaving 7 bases unmatched. CDR3 coding DNA: TGCGCCAGCAGCCAGGCACCGGGACAGGGGAACGAGCAGTACTTC. Residues: CASSQAPGQGNEQYF.

Ten or more counts support this clonotype. The V and J genes are TRBV11-3 and TRBJ1-3; tentatively, D is TRBD1 (6 bases). The CDR3 is 13 amino acids. V lost 3 bases and J 9 bases, leaving 12 bases between the germline ends. Germline V gene sequence: CDR1 SGHNT, CDR2 YENEEA. CDR3 protein: CASSLNRDGTIYF. The CDR3 nucleotides are TGTGCCAGCAGCTTGAACAGGGATGGCACCATATATTTT.

This clonotype showed up many times. The chain links TRBV6-6 to TRBJ2-2; tentatively, D is TRBD1 (5 bases). Germline V CDR1 and CDR2: MNHNY, SVGAGI (reference sequence). This CDR3 spans 14 amino acids. With 10 bases removed from V and 8 bases from J, the gap between germline ends came to 20 bases. CDR3 loop: CATVKDQGSGELFF. In DNA, the CDR3 is TGTGCCACGGTCAAGGACCAGGGATCAGGGGAGCTGTTTTTT.

Relative to its sample, this clonotype is medium-sized. The genes are TRBV29-1 and TRBJ2-7; D is unresolved. The CDR3 extends over 13 amino acids. V was clipped by 6 bases and J by 9 bases, with 21 bases between them. The germline gives CDR1 SQVTM, CDR2 ANQGSEA. In DNA, the CDR3 is TGCAGCGTCCGTGCCGAGTCAGCGCCCGGGCAGTACTTC. It encodes CSVRAESAPGQYF.